This TCR beta chain emerged from a study of vaccination and CD4 T cells after COVID-19. The assay that was used to sequence DNA from cultured CD4+ T cells was the Oncomine TCR Beta short-read assay. In TCRdb, the PCR reads were re-called with MiXCR into one record per CDR3 protein. The repertoire holds roughly 15,000 distinct CDR3 sequences, with approximately 60% as singletons. As regards this clonotype: The antigen is undetermined.

V lost 2 bases to trimming and J lost 4 bases; unmatched junction nucleotides: 11. The length of the CDR3 is 18 residues. Germline V lookup: CDR1 MNHEY, CDR2 SVGAGI. As to treatment: approximately 9-day PBMC culture with coronavirus spike peptide pools or control peptides (ViraFEST assay). Expanded clonotypes were found by TCR sequencing after peptide-pool stimulation (ViraFEST). Negative selection recovered the CD4+ T cells once they had spent nine to ten days in culture. Specimen: CD4+ T cells from blood, cultured in vitro. The gene calls are TRBV6-5 and TRBJ2-2; TRBD1 agrees at 9 bases. This clonotype originated in a human donor who had recovered from COVID-19. CDR3 sequence (DNA): TGTGCCAGCAGTTACCTTTCCAGGACAGGGGATGGCACCGGGGAGCTGTTTTTT. It codes for CASSYLSRTGDGTGELFF.